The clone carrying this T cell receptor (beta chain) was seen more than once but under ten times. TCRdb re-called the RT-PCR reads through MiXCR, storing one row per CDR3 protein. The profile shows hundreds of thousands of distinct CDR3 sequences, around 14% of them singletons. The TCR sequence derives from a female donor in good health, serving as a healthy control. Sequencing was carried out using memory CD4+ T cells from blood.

The CDR3 protein is CSARKPVGATEAFF. CDR3 DNA: TGCAGTGCTAGAAAACCTGTGGGCGCCACTGAAGCTTTCTTT. The V gene is TRBV20-1, the J gene TRBJ1-1; D not resolved. Trimming removed 2 bases from V and 4 bases from J, with 14 bases in between. The germline CDR1 and CDR2 sequences are DFQATT and SNEGSKA (reference sequence). The CDR3 has 14 residues.